This T cell receptor (beta chain) was identified in a study of cytomegalovirus exposure and HLA in healthy donors (TCRdb year 2017). About the investigation overall: According to an earlier analysis of a few hundred of the donors, 150 million to 200 million T cells yielded 95 million to 140 million unique TCR beta sequences and less than 300 Gb of sequence data. Of the approximately 400 genotyped donors, over 70% fell in the genetic ancestry cluster associated with self-reported Caucasian donors. To predict cytomegalovirus infection status, the study brought together high-throughput TCR immunosequencing, statistical association of individual TCRs with disease status, and machine learning. Every repertoire in the discovery cohort had been generated on one and the same sequencing platform. In an earlier analysis of 550 to 700 of the donors, high-throughput TCR beta sequencing was used to judge whether each TCR beta V gene segment behaved as functional or pseudogenic. An early release that covered several hundred HLA-typed donors contained around 300 gigabases of sequencing data and 80 million or so unique TCR sequences. Besides the first cohort of 666 subjects, a separate validation cohort made up of 90 to 150 different subjects was used. Using immunosequencing, the study profiled T cell repertoires from around 680 subjects and related those repertoires to cytomegalovirus serostatus. To study patterns of TCR occurrence, a later analysis re-analyzed previously published TCR beta repertoires from 700 or so donors and added high-resolution HLA genotyping. Among some 400 genotyped donors of the cohort, an average of around 220,000 unique TCR beta nucleotide sequences was sequenced per donor, of which 15% to 20% were non-productive. The aim of the study was to test whether cataloging public T cell receptors could identify signatures of past pathogen exposure. Typing coverage varied by locus: roughly 629-640 donors for A, B, C, DRB1 and DQB1; about 520 for DQA1; about 600 for DPA1; 450 to 480 for DPB1. The later analysis used no new phenotypic data to find candidate immune exposures, relying instead on TCR beta sequences and their occurrence across donors. Genome-wide SNP genotypes for about three fifths of the roughly 670 donors were used in a later genetic analysis, which treated that subset as a discovery cohort. Four to six DR-DQ haplotypes were handled as single units for association and clustering because linkage in the cohort was strong. Donor age, sex, ethnicity and CMV serostatus were collected together with the repertoire data. Class I and class II HLA loci were covered by the typing at four-digit resolution. General conclusions and limits of the study: At a false discovery rate of 0.05, a later analysis linked roughly 17,000 TCR beta sequences to specific HLA alleles. A further reported finding was that TCR beta sequences accurately predicted the HLA-A and HLA-B alleles for most subjects in the first cohort. Linkage disequilibrium might explain the correlated functional status among segregating V segments, but an unknown experimental factor could not be excluded. A cluster of highly shared sequence variants was judged likely to represent a technical artifact of the sequencing pipeline. Most TCR sequences were seen in very few donors, while some public TCRs were found in many individuals. A total of 164 TCR beta chains were listed by the study as associated with cytomegalovirus. Assigning TCR associations to individual alleles was difficult when HLA alleles, especially DR and DQ, strongly co-occurred. A later analysis found that TCR association rates varied across HLA loci, with DRB1 alleles showing the most associated TCRs and HLA-C alleles the fewest. Three of the identified cytomegalovirus-associated TCR beta chains were confirmed in vitro to be specific for cytomegalovirus antigens. The authors suggested that the approach could potentially be extended to other disease states and immunological phenotypes. Most CMV-associated TCR beta chains appeared to be HLA-restricted in a later analysis, and the HLA associations seemed to be driven largely by CMV exposure. Because some donors lacked HLA typing at each locus, the association tests relied only on the typed subset. Cytomegalovirus status was reported to be diagnosed by the classifier with high specificity and sensitivity in both the original and validation cohorts. In an earlier analysis of 587 of the donors, most TCR beta V segments appeared in productive rearrangements about 90% or about 30% of the time, broadly matching IMGT annotations. According to a later analysis, parvovirus B19, influenza, CMV and Epstein-Barr virus appeared linked to several top co-occurrence clusters. In a later genetic analysis, a missense DCLRE1C variant was associated with V-gene and J-gene trimming of TCR beta chains, and the association was replicated in an independent cohort. For the cohort, immune exposure information was limited to CMV serostatus. The earlier analysis of fewer than 750 of the donors excluded 15 to 20 rarely observed V segments, including chromosome 9 orphons, because counts were too low. In a later genetic analysis, fewer N-insertions in productive TCRs were reported among donors in an Asian-associated ancestry cluster than the roughly 700-donor mean. In this cohort, only TCR beta chains were sequenced, and detectable features were limited by the absence of alpha or paired-chain data. In a later analysis, HLA-associated TCR beta chains were found to be more clonally expanded and to have lower generation probabilities than equally common non-associated chains. Sequencing depth was assumed to be roughly uniform across donors in the presence/absence analyses, though that assumption may not hold.

The library was generated by the immunoSEQ multiplex PCR assay. The multiplex PCR relied on a mix of 60 forward primers for TCR Vbeta segments and 13 reverse primers for TCR Jbeta segments. The CDR3 region of rearranged TCR beta genes was amplified from genomic DNA by a multiplex PCR assay. The Illumina HiSeq System was used to sequence the amplified TCR beta libraries as 87-base-pair reads. The published analysis was carried out like this. Across the 670 or so repertoires, a later analysis counted about 81 million unique TCR beta chains, around 11 million of which were shared by at least two donors. Raw reads were error-corrected and collapsed into unique sequences with a nearest-neighbor algorithm that merged closely related sequences to remove PCR and sequencing errors. To assign V, D and J gene segments, CDR3 sequences were aligned to IMGT reference sequences. For a sequence to be retained, a match of at least six nucleotides was required to both a V gene segment and a J gene segment. A rearrangement was called productive if the CDR3 had no stop codons and remained in frame with V and J, and every other rearrangement was called non-productive. Following IMGT convention, CDR3 was defined as the stretch from the second conserved V-encoded cysteine to the conserved J-encoded phenylalanine. The earlier analysis of about 590 of the donors excluded sequences that lacked an unambiguous match to a single V gene segment. An earlier analysis of approximately 590 of the donors called V segments functional above 56.7% productive rearrangements and segregating when the between-donor standard deviation exceeded 5%. A statistical classification framework was built to diagnose cytomegalovirus status from the catalog of TCR beta chain sequences. A later analysis assigned V and J genes by comparing TCR nucleotide sequences with IMGT/GENE-DB human TR gene sequences. Using the TCRdist pipeline, a later analysis assigned CDR3 sequences along with most-parsimonious VDJ recombination scenarios. In a later analysis, each TCR beta chain was defined by its CDR3 amino acid sequence together with its V-gene family, and reads lacking a unique V-gene family were excluded. As a way to deal with suspected cross-contamination and a sequencing artifact, a later analysis dropped hundreds of nucleotide sequences that were highly shared and had low generation probability. In a later analysis, a clonal expansion index for each public chain was calculated from normalized within-repertoire ranks of inferred template counts. In a later analysis, generation probabilities were computed using a VDJ recombination model fitted to out-of-frame rearrangements, and the results were checked against IGoR. In a later analysis, TCR-TCR, TCR-HLA and TCR-CMV co-occurrence was scored with hypergeometric tests, and a repertoire-size bias correction was applied to TCR pairs. A later analysis estimated false discovery rates by permuting HLA or CMV assignments 20 times. In a later analysis, co-occurring TCRs were grouped using DBSCAN, and TCRdist sequence similarity was added for clustering within HLA-allele-positive subsets. Repertoires with fewer than 30,000 or more than 120,000 public chains were left out of co-occurrence clustering, as were a handful of repertoires with anomalous nucleotide sharing. The clones in this table, taken by TCRdb from immuneACCESS, are in-frame only. Not every clone is retained; where verified, under half of the shortfall comes from an unresolved V gene, and the cause of the rest is unknown. The D gene and trimming were derived from the DNA, and the V and J assignments and clone size from that table. Present in this sample are about 140,000 clones, approximately 70% of which were seen just once. The ten largest clones represent 1.5% to 2% of the sample.

The cohort consisted of 600 to 700 healthy bone marrow donors. At the time of sampling, all cohort members were nominally healthy, though unrecorded immune exposures were likely present. The donor tested CMV seronegative, placing the donor among the 350 to 400 seronegative members of the cohort. Every donor gave a peripheral blood sample, and the peripheral blood mononuclear cells from that sample were used for TCR beta sequencing. The Qiagen DNeasy Blood Extraction Kit was used to extract genomic DNA from the blood cell samples. In regard to this clone: No cognate antigen has been identified for it. Base qualities are missing; no much larger clone stands one base away.

The TCR comes from a woman in her twenties or thirties in good health and CMV-seronegative. Source material: PBMCs.

The DNA sequence is given as TGCGCCAGCAACCGGCCAGAGGCAGAGACTGAAGCTTTCTTT. This gives the protein CASNRPEAETEAFF. The chain links TRBV10-2 with TRBJ1-1, with an unclear D gene assignment. V was cut back by 7 bases and J by 5 bases, leaving a gap of 17 bases between them. Looking up the germline V gene yields CDR1 WSHSY and CDR2 SAAADI. Taken from cysteine to phenylalanine, the CDR3 has 14 residues. CDR3 DNA only is kept here, 42 bases in frame from base 1.